The 24 T cell receptor beta chains below all came from one sample that was sequenced in a study of beta chain features in type 1 diabetes. Findings of the study overall: All four CD4+ subsets from Type 1 diabetes patients carried moderately but significantly shorter TCRB CDR3s.

All of the isolated RNA was reverse transcribed, so expressed TCRB transcripts were sequenced. The data were produced by immunoSEQ multiplex PCR, yet TCRdb's version contains in-frame clones alone and is incomplete. The sample includes about 370,000 clones, over 9% of them seen just once. These receptors lack a known antigen. Sequencing input: central memory CD4+ T cells from blood. These receptors were taken from a man aged 30 to 39 with type 1 diabetes.

Only a few counts were recorded for this clone. This chain links TRBV7-2 with TRBJ2-2; D is unresolved. CDR1 and CDR2 (germline): SGHTA, FQGNSA. The CDR3 spans 14 residues. Trimming removed 4 bases at V and 2 bases at J, with 8 bases between. The DNA for the CDR3 is TGTGCCAGCAGCTGGGGTCCCAACACCGGGGAGCTGTTTTTT. It translates to CASSWGPNTGELFF. Filled out from reference TRBV7-2 and TRBJ2-2, the complete variable domain reads GAGVSQSPSNKVTEKGKDVELRCDPISGHTALYWYRQSLGQGLEFLIYFQGNSAPDKSGLPSDRFSAERTGGSVSTLTIQRTQQEDSAVYLCASSWGPNTGELFFGEGSRLTVL.

This clone was seen many times. The genes are TRBV25-1 and TRBJ2-3; D might be TRBD1 (6 bases). The ends were cut back, 3 bases at V and 7 bases at J, with 11 bases in the middle. Germline CDR1 reads MGHDK; CDR2 reads SYGVNS. The CDR3 is 13 residues long. The CDR3 protein is CASSELTGYTQYF. Here the CDR3 DNA reads TGTGCCAGCAGTGAGCTGACAGGTTATACGCAGTATTTT.

This clone occurred many times. The chain joins TRBV7-9 to TRBJ2-3, with a tentative D call TRBD1 (5 bases). Trimming stripped 5 bases from V and 0 bases from J, with 18 bases between. CDR3 length equals 17 residues. Germline V CDR1 and CDR2: SEHNR, FQNEAQ (reference sequence). The CDR3 sequence: CASSHPKGFPSTDTQYF. DNA for the CDR3: TGTGCCAGCAGCCACCCCAAGGGGTTCCCTAGCACAGATACGCAGTATTTT. The full variable domain, completed using reference TRBV7-9 and TRBJ2-3, is DTGVSQNPRHKITKRGQNVTFRCDPISEHNRLYWYRQTLGQGPEFLTYFQNEAQLEKSRLLSDRFSAERPKGSFSTLEIQRTEQGDSAMYLCASSHPKGFPSTDTQYFGPGTRLTVL.

The chain joins TRBV4-3 to TRBJ1-1; tentatively, D is TRBD1 (6 bases). This CDR3 spans 14 amino acids. V gave up 5 bases and J gave up 4 bases, with 14 bases separating them. CDR1 LGHNA and CDR2 YSLEER come from the germline V gene. The CDR3 DNA sequence: TGCGCCAGCAGCTTACAGGGAGGGAGCACTGAAGCTTTCTTT. Translating it yields CASSLQGGSTEAFF.

This clone was detected a few times. This chain links TRBV4-3 with TRBJ2-4, with no clear D. In germline, CDR1 is LGHNA, CDR2 YSLEER. The CDR3 contains 15 residues. V was clipped by 1 base and J by 3 bases, with 10 bases between them. CDR3 loop: CASSQGNIVKNIQYF. DNA of the CDR3: TGCGCCAGCAGCCAAGGAAACATAGTCAAAAACATTCAGTACTTC.

This chain uses TRBV5-1 with TRBJ2-5; unclear D gene. The V gene lost 4 bases and the J gene lost 1 base, with 5 bases spanning the gap. The CDR3 sequence is 12 residues long. Per the germline V gene, CDR1 is SGHRS and CDR2 is YFSETQ. The DNA of the CDR3 is TGCGCCAGCAGCGACCGCCAAGAGACCCAGTACTTC. As protein: CASSDRQETQYF.

This clone has a handful of counts. The CDR3 DNA sequence: TGTGCCAGCAGCTCCCTGGGACCAACTAATGAAAAACTGTTTTTT. This encodes CASSSLGPTNEKLFF. The V gene is TRBV5-5, the J gene TRBJ1-4; D is perhaps TRBD1 (5 bases). Germline values: CDR1 SGHKS, CDR2 YYEKEE (reference sequence). The CDR3 is 15 residues long. Trimming removed 3 bases at V and 0 bases at J, with 9 bases between.

The genes are TRBV7-3 and TRBJ2-5, with TRBD1 identical over 7 bases. The ends lost 5 bases at V and 5 bases at J; junction bases unmatched: 5. The CDR3 covers 13 residues. Germline V lookup: CDR1 SGHTA, CDR2 FQGTGA. The CDR3 is CASSTTGQETQYF. The CDR3 DNA is TGTGCCAGCAGCACGACAGGGCAGGAGACCCAGTACTTC.

This clone showed up just a few times. The chain couples TRBV19 to TRBJ2-3, with 11 bases aligning to TRBD1. This CDR3 region has 16 residues. With 5 bases clipped from V and 2 bases from J, the junction kept 6 bases outside the gene matches. Germline CDR1 and CDR2: LNHDA and SQIVND (reference sequence). CDR3 region: CASSAGQGVSTDTQYF. In DNA form, the CDR3 reads TGTGCCAGTAGTGCGGGACAGGGGGTCTCCACAGATACGCAGTATTTT.

This clone was detected a few times. This chain connects TRBV5-4 to TRBJ1-2, with D unresolved. The CDR3 runs to 15 residues. The V and J ends lost 4 bases and 0 bases respectively, with 13 bases between them. In germline, CDR1 is SGHNT, CDR2 YYREEE (reference sequence). CDR3 sequence reads: CASSRPRASNYGYTF. CDR3 sequence (DNA): TGTGCCAGCAGCAGACCGAGGGCCTCTAACTATGGCTACACCTTC.

This clone turned up a few times. The chain couples TRBV2 to TRBJ2-3, with TRBD2 matching over 7 bases. There are 14 residues in the CDR3. The germline V gene encodes CDR1 SNHLY and CDR2 FYNNEI. V dropped 6 bases and J dropped 1; count of bases not matched to a gene: 4. CDR3 protein: CASRGGTRTDTQYF. Written as DNA, the CDR3 is TGTGCCAGCAGGGGGGGGACCCGCACAGATACGCAGTATTTT.

This clone appeared a few times. The rearrangement joins TRBV5-1 to TRBJ2-7; 7 positions match TRBD2. From germline, CDR1 is SGHRS and CDR2 YFSETQ. The CDR3 spans 15 residues. V was clipped by 0 bases and J by 4 bases; unmatched bases: 7. The CDR3, as DNA: TGCGCCAGCAGCTTGGCCGGGGGGAGTACGTACGAGCAGTACTTC. It specifies CASSLAGGSTYEQYF.

The table lists this clone with a count of one. Germline is not matched at one junction end, which may reflect a read error. V and J are TRBV7-9 and TRBJ2-1; D may be TRBD1 (6 bases). The V gene's germline CDR1 is SEHNR and CDR2 FQNEAQ (reference sequence). The length of the CDR3 is 15 residues. This chain's CDR3 is CASSSGQTPYNEQFF. The CDR3 region has the DNA TGCGCCAGCAGCTCAGGACAGACCCCATACAATGAGCAGTTCTTC.

In this sample, this clone turned up a few times. V usage is TRBV11-1 and J usage is TRBJ2-1; 15 bases align to TRBD2. In germline, CDR1 is SGHAT, CDR2 FQDESV (reference sequence). V shed 6 bases, J shed 8 bases, and the junction held 2 bases outside the gene matches. The CDR3 is 14 amino acids. DNA for the CDR3: TGTGCCAGCAGTGGACTAGCGGGAGGGCATGAGCAGTTCTTC. Protein sequence: CASSGLAGGHEQFF.

Many counts were recorded for this clone. The rearrangement joins TRBV12-5 to TRBJ2-3, with no clear D. Trimming removed 3 bases from V and 2 bases from J, with 3 bases in between. The CDR3 length is 12 residues. CDR1 is LGHNT and CDR2 is FRNRAP in the germline V gene. The CDR3 sequence: CASGLNTDTQYF. Here the CDR3 DNA reads TGTGCTAGTGGTTTAAACACAGATACGCAGTATTTT.

The chain uses TRBV28 and TRBJ2-5; no clear D. This CDR3 is 12 amino acids long. Germline CDR1 reads MDHEN; CDR2 reads SYDVKM. Trimming pared 8 bases from V and 2 bases from J, leaving 9 bases between. The CDR3 DNA reads TGTGCCAGCCAGCAGTTTCAAGAGACCCAGTACTTC. Protein sequence: CASQQFQETQYF.

In this sample, this clone turned up a few times. V usage is TRBV2 and J usage is TRBJ1-4; D is undetermined. Per the germline V gene, CDR1 is SNHLY and CDR2 is FYNNEI. Trimming removed 4 bases from V and 0 bases from J, with 6 bases in between. The CDR3 spans 14 residues. The CDR3 DNA follows: TGTGCCAGCAGTGTACGCGCAACTAATGAAAAACTGTTTTTT. Translated: CASSVRATNEKLFF.

CDR3: CASSLAPGEDYEQYF. The CDR3, as DNA: TGCGCCAGCAGCTTGGCACCAGGGGAAGACTACGAGCAGTACTTC. The rearrangement links TRBV5-1 to TRBJ2-7; weak D call: TRBD1 (6 bases). CDR3 length: 15 residues. With 0 bases removed from V and 3 bases from J, the gap between germline ends came to 13 bases. Germline loops: CDR1 SGHRS, CDR2 YFSETQ.

This clone has more than one count but fewer than ten. The gene calls are TRBV7-2 and TRBJ2-1; 7 nucleotides agree with TRBD1. The CDR3 contains 15 residues. The J segment lost 2 bases and the V segment lost 4 bases, leaving 5 bases of the junction unmatched. Germline values: CDR1 SGHTA, CDR2 FQGNSA. Written as DNA, the CDR3 is TGTGCCAGCAGCTCATCCCAGGGGGCCTACAATGAGCAGTTCTTC. It yields the protein CASSSSQGAYNEQFF.

This clone was recorded a few times. The J gene is TRBJ1-5, the V gene TRBV7-2, with no clear D. Germline CDR1 is SGHTA and CDR2 is FQGNSA. This CDR3 has 13 residues. Trimming took 1 base from V and 6 from J, leaving 7 bases between them. The CDR3 DNA reads TGTGCCAGCAGCTTAGAAGACGGTCAGCCCCAGCATTTT. It specifies CASSLEDGQPQHF.

Many counts were recorded for this clone. The V call is TRBV28, the J call TRBJ2-5; TRBD1 matches 8 bases. The germline V gene encodes CDR1 MDHEN and CDR2 SYDVKM. Trimming at V came to 4 bases and at J to 4 bases, leaving 2 bases not matched to a gene. This CDR3 comprises 13 residues. This CDR3 is CASSYQGAETQYF. CDR3 in DNA: TGTGCCAGCAGTTATCAGGGGGCAGAGACCCAGTACTTC.

Comments on this clone: The junction does not match germline at one end; this may be a read error. The chain recombines TRBV7-7 with TRBJ2-5; 9 nucleotides line up with TRBD1. The germline gives CDR1 SSHAT, CDR2 FNYEAQ (reference sequence). The CDR3 extends over 14 amino acids. In nucleotides, the CDR3 is TGTGCTAGCAGCCCTGGGACAGGGCAAGAGACCCAGTACTTC. Its translation is CASSPGTGQETQYF.

The chain is built from TRBV6-4 and TRBJ1-5; TRBD1 is a possible D gene (5 bases). Trimming shortened V by 7 bases and J by 0 bases, and 16 bases separated the two germline ends. The germline V gene encodes CDR1 MRHNA and CDR2 SNTAGT. This CDR3 has 16 amino acids. The CDR3 protein is CASIPLDRDSNQPQHF. The CDR3 nucleotides read TGTGCCAGCATTCCGCTTGACAGAGATAGCAATCAGCCCCAGCATTTT.

This chain connects TRBV5-1 to TRBJ1-4; 7 nucleotides line up with TRBD1. Germline V gene data show CDR1 as SGHRS and CDR2 as YFSETQ. The CDR3 sequence is 17 residues long. J was trimmed by 1 base and V by 6 bases; bases with no gene match: 12. The CDR3 DNA follows: TGCGCCAGCAAGATCAGGCCAGGGGGGCGAACTAATGAAAAACTGTTTTTT. Residues: CASKIRPGGRTNEKLFF.